This TCR beta chain was found in a study of CD8 T cells in Susac syndrome. For this clonotype: Its target is unknown.

The CDR3 spans 12 residues. Trimming shortened V by 3 bases and J by 7 bases, and 12 bases separated the two germline ends. CDR1 and CDR2 (germline): GTSNPN, SVGIG (reference sequence). TCR beta from blood CD8+ and CD4+ T cells was sequenced. The Susac syndrome patients fit the recently defined diagnostic criteria for definite or probable disease. Study observations and caveats: Clonal expansion was not seen in any Susac syndrome CD4+ T cell repertoire.

RNA, at roughly 0.5 to 1 ug, was reverse transcribed with random hexamers. Across 54 Vbeta and 13 Jbeta, TCR beta CDR3 was amplified with immunoSEQ multiplex PCR. TCRdb re-derived calls from the immunoSEQ multiplex PCR reads in MiXCR, one entry per CDR3 protein. The sample lists a few hundred thousand distinct CDR3 sequences, approximately 94% occurring once. The sequence derives from a human donor with Susac syndrome. Sequencing was done on a sample of CD4+ T cells from PBMCs. This chain uses TRBV30 with TRBJ1-2; D remains ambiguous. The CDR3: CAWSYQKAGYTF. In DNA form, the CDR3 reads TGTGCCTGGAGCTATCAGAAGGCTGGCTACACCTTC.